This is a list of T cell receptor beta chains from one sample in a study of Tregs in tolerant kidney transplant recipients. The method was immunoSEQ multiplex PCR; TCRdb's version includes in-frame clones alone and lacks a portion of them. The sample contains nearly 95,000 clones, roughly 93% of which appear only once. The specimen comprised CD4+ T cells from blood, sampled before the transplant. Receptors were obtained from a human donor who received a combined kidney and bone marrow transplant. The CDR3 runs from the conserved cysteine through the conserved F or W. The D gene is left open where the match is weak. Size is stated for part of the rows, as once, few or many counts, or as a class when the clone is expanded.

v_call	clone_size	cdr3_length	j_call	d_call	cdr3_nt	cdr3_aa
TRBV5-1	NA	17	TRBJ1-3	NA	TGCGCCAGCAGCTTGGAGGCCCAGGGTTCGGATGGAAACACCATATATTTT	CASSLEAQGSDGNTIYF
TRBV2	NA	14	TRBJ1-5	NA	TGTGCCATTACGGACAGCCCTAGCAATCAGCCCCAGCATTTT	CAITDSPSNQPQHF
TRBV13	NA	16	TRBJ2-1	TRBD2	TGTGCCAGCAGCCCTACTAGCGGGAGGCCAAGCAATGAGCAGTTCTTC	CASSPTSGRPSNEQFF
TRBV5-1	NA	13	TRBJ1-2	NA	TGCGCCAGCAGTCACAGTTTTAACTATGGCTACACCTTC	CASSHSFNYGYTF
TRBV18	NA	14	TRBJ2-5	NA	TGTGCCAGCTCACCAGCCGGGGGCCAAGAGACCCAGTACTTC	CASSPAGGQETQYF
TRBV7-2	NA	12	TRBJ1-2	NA	TGTGCCAGCAGCTTAGCCAGGGATGGCTACACCTTC	CASSLARDGYTF
TRBV30	once	16	TRBJ2-3	NA	TGTGCCTGGAACCGTGGAGCGGGCGTTAGCACAGATACGCAGTATTTT	CAWNRGAGVSTDTQYF
TRBV19	NA	13	TRBJ1-1	NA	TGTGCCAGTAGTGTCGGGGGGAGGACTGAAGCTTTCTTT	CASSVGGRTEAFF
TRBV18	NA	15	TRBJ2-7	TRBD1	TGTGCCAGCTCACGGTGGACAGGAGAAAGCTACGAGCAGTACTTC	CASSRWTGESYEQYF
TRBV4-1	NA	16	TRBJ2-7	TRBD2	TGCGCCAGCAGCCAAGATTGGGGACTAGGAAACTACGAGCAGTACTTC	CASSQDWGLGNYEQYF
TRBV19	NA	13	TRBJ2-1	NA	TGTGCCAGTAGCACCGCCCGAGGGAATGAGCAGTTCTTC	CASSTARGNEQFF
TRBV28	NA	14	TRBJ2-4	NA	TGTGCCAGCAGTTTAGTCAGAGCCAAAAACATTCAGTACTTC	CASSLVRAKNIQYF
TRBV30	NA	14	TRBJ1-1	TRBD1	TGTGCCTGGAGCCCGGGACAGTCAAACACTGAAGCTTTCTTT	CAWSPGQSNTEAFF
TRBV19	NA	14	TRBJ2-5	NA	TGTGCCAGTAGACCCGGGGACAAAATAGAGACCCAGTACTTC	CASRPGDKIETQYF
TRBV28	NA	15	TRBJ1-1	TRBD1	TGTGCCAGCAGAGCAGCGGCAGGGGGGTTCACTGAAGCTTTCTTT	CASRAAAGGFTEAFF
TRBV27	NA	15	TRBJ1-2	TRBD1	TGTGCCAGCAGCCGCAAGCGGACAGGAGCCTATGGCTACACCTTC	CASSRKRTGAYGYTF
TRBV11-3	once	17	TRBJ2-1	TRBD2	TGTGCCAGCAGCTTAAGACCCTCTAGCGGGAGTCGGAATGAGCAGTTCTTC	CASSLRPSSGSRNEQFF
TRBV19	NA	12	TRBJ2-7	NA	TGTGCCAGTAGTACCTCGGCCTACGAGCAGTACTTC	CASSTSAYEQYF
TRBV21-1	NA	15	TRBJ2-5	NA	TGTGCCAGCAGGATTAGCGGGACCTACCAAGAGACCCAGTACTTC	CASRISGTYQETQYF
TRBV15	NA	15	TRBJ2-2	NA	TGTGCCACCAGCAGAGATCGATCAGGGGCCGGGGAGCTGTTTTTT	CATSRDRSGAGELFF
TRBV7-8	NA	18	TRBJ1-2	TRBD1	TGTGCCAGCAGCCACATGAAGGGGGCGCAACGATCCATGTATGGCTACACCTTC	CASSHMKGAQRSMYGYTF
TRBV2	NA	16	TRBJ2-5	NA	TGTGCCAGCAGCGACCTAGCGCCGACACAAGGAGAGACCCAGTACTTC	CASSDLAPTQGETQYF
TRBV9	once	17	TRBJ1-6	NA	TGTGCCAGCAGCCCCCGAGGGTGGATCTCCTATAATTCACCCCTCCACTTT	CASSPRGWISYNSPLHF
TRBV19	once	15	TRBJ1-5	TRBD1	TGTGCCAGTAGTACCACAGGGGGAGGCGGTCAGCCCCAGCATTTT	CASSTTGGGGQPQHF
TRBV7-8	once	12	TRBJ1-2	NA	TGTGCCAGCAGCCCAGGCGACTATGGCTACACCTTC	CASSPGDYGYTF
TRBV5-4	NA	14	TRBJ2-7	NA	TGTGCCAGCAGCCGGGACATCGGGTCCTACGAGCAGTACTTC	CASSRDIGSYEQYF
TRBV9	NA	14	TRBJ1-2	NA	TGTGCCAGCAGCGTAGGACAGGCCTACTATGGCTACACCTTC	CASSVGQAYYGYTF
TRBV18	NA	12	TRBJ2-1	NA	TGTGCCAGCTCAACTCCTAGCGATGAGCAGTTCTTC	CASSTPSDEQFF
TRBV2	NA	16	TRBJ2-1	TRBD2	TGTGCCAGCAGTTTTATCTTGGCGGGGGGTTACAATGAGCAGTTCTTC	CASSFILAGGYNEQFF
TRBV4-2	NA	15	TRBJ2-7	NA	TGTGCCAGTAGCCAAGAAGGGTTAGCGTCGGGCGAGCAGTACTTC	CASSQEGLASGEQYF
TRBV30	NA	15	TRBJ1-6	TRBD1	TGTGCCTGGAGTGTAACTGGGACAGGGATTTCCCCCCTCCACTTT	CAWSVTGTGISPLHF
TRBV4-3	NA	15	TRBJ2-3	TRBD2	TGCGCCAGCAGCCCCGAAGCGGGAGTGACAGATACGCAGTATTTT	CASSPEAGVTDTQYF
TRBV7-9	NA	17	TRBJ2-1	NA	TGTGCCAGCAGCTTAGCGCAGATAGCAGTTGCCTACAATGAGCAGTTCTTC	CASSLAQIAVAYNEQFF